The present T cell receptor beta chain was sequenced within a study of Ad26.COV2.S vaccination and SARS-CoV-2 variants. For the study at large: The vaccine Ad26.COV2.S was put into the muscle once, or twice with 56 days between.

Treatment in this sample: some 20 received Ad26.COV2.S at low or high dose, single or two shots; roughly 5 received placebo; per-sample allocation not given. Vaccine and placebo recipients were sampled on day 63 after the first injection. Expressing Wuhan-strain SARS-CoV-2 spike, an Ad26 vector served as the vaccine. This CDR3 spans 11 amino acids. The V end was cut by 4 bases, the J end by 9 bases, with 12 bases between. CDR1 and CDR2 from the germline V gene are SQVTM and ANQGSEA. Assay: immunoSEQ multiplex PCR; the TCRdb copy retains only in-frame clones and omits some. Of over 400,000 clones listed, 92% are singletons.

The V and J genes are TRBV29-1 and TRBJ1-2, with D uncertain. The sample in question was peripheral blood, obtained in a trial of Ad26.COV2.S vaccine versus placebo. This clonotype originated in a person aged 18-65 years who received the Ad26.COV2.S COVID-19 vaccine or a placebo. The CDR3 nucleotides are TGCAGCGTTGGAACGCTCGGCAGCTACACCTTC. Protein product: CSVGTLGSYTF.